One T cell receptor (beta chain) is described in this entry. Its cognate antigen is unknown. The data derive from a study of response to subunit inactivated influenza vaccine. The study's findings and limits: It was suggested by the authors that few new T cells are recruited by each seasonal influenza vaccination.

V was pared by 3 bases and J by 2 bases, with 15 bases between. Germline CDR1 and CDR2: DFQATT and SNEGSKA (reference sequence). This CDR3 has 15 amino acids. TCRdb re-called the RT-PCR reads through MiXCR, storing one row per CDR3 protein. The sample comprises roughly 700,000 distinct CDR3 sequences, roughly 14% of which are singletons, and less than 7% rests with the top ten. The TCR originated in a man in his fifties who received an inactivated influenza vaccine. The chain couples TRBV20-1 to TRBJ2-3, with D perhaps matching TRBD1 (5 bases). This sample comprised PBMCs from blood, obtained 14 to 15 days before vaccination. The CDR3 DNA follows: TGCAGTGCTAGGCCTAGGGGTGGAATCACAGATACGCAGTATTTT. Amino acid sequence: CSARPRGGITDTQYF.